This TCR beta chain originates from a study of blood T cell repertoires in COVID-19. Overall study context: PBMCs, B-cell-depleted T cells, or T cells provided the cDNA or gDNA that made up the material.

This clone showed up just once. All enrollees were roughly 18 to 90 years old and from 20 to 30 US areas. Clinical history as reported by participants underpinned cohort assignment. Profiled with immunoSEQ multiplex PCR; TCRdb holds only in-frame clones, not every one. In the table there are approximately 170,000 clones, roughly 80% of which are singletons. The TCR sequence derives from a woman aged 45 to 65 who had recovered from COVID-19. The sample comprised PBMCs or T cells enriched from blood (not recorded which).

The CDR3 region has the DNA TGTGCCAGCAGCGCGTGGGTAGCGGGAGGAACAAACACCGGGGAGCTGTTTTTT. It encodes CASSAWVAGGTNTGELFF. This sequence joins TRBV9 and TRBJ2-2, with 10 bases identical to TRBD2. The V gene's germline CDR1 is SGDLS and CDR2 YYNGEE. V trimming: 3 bases; J trimming: 2 bases; junction bases outside the gene matches: 10. CDR3 length: 18 residues.